The T cell receptor (beta chain) described here comes from a study of lymphopenia after photon versus proton radiotherapy. Study results and limitations: A bigger post-nadir fall in TCR diversity correlated inversely with survival time in deceased patients. Oligoclonal CD8+ Temra expansion after nadir drove photon patients' diversity drop. Under photons, naive T cells and diversity fell while effector/memory populations rose.

The CDR3 has 17 residues. Germline V gives CDR1 MNHEY, CDR2 SMNVEV (reference sequence). J gave up 4 bases and V 6 bases, and 14 bases lay outside the gene matches. This clone was picked up one time. Its specificity is unknown. Here immunoSEQ multiplex PCR was the method, and the copy in TCRdb shows in-frame clones only, minus some. The profile covers roughly 30,000 clones, with 85% to 90% appearing a single time and 6.8% taken by the ten largest. V is TRBV27 and J is TRBJ2-1, with 8 bases aligning to TRBD2. The TCR was taken from a woman aged 45-65 years with pancreatic cancer. This material consisted of peripheral blood, taken from a patient treated with photon-based radiotherapy. CDR3 loop: CASSPTSGRVFYNEQFF. The CDR3 DNA reads as TGTGCCAGCAGCCCTACTAGCGGTAGGGTTTTTTACAATGAGCAGTTCTTC.